This is a list of T cell receptor beta chains from one sample in a study of graft-versus-host responses after intestinal transplantation. Using immunoSEQ multiplex PCR, the repertoire was profiled, and TCRdb retains in-frame clones only, with some absent. The data contain 15,000 or so clones, approximately 88% of them seen just once; the ten biggest clones take up 6%. Sequencing was performed on PBMCs, taken around 110 days after intestinal transplant. These receptors all stem from a human patient who received an intestinal transplant, so some T cells may come from the graft donor. CDR3s leave out the opening cysteine and the closing phenylalanine or tryptophan.

J,V,CDR3
TRBJ2-7,TRBV29-1,SFRDGSSYEQY
TRBJ2-5,TRBV5-4,ASSWAAQETQY
TRBJ1-2,TRBV6-1,ASSAWQSYGYT
TRBJ2-7,TRBV10-3,AIKSVGSSYEQY
TRBJ2-3,TRBV6-4,ASSVEIAGGLSTDTQY
TRBJ1-2,TRBV5-6,ASSLGLGRPSNYGYT
TRBJ2-7,TRBV7-6,ASSLGARGLGYEQY
TRBJ2-7,TRBV28,ASRLAANEQY
TRBJ2-7,TRBV28,ASSSGPTNGYEQY
TRBJ2-7,TRBV10-3,AISDLLTSGSVVEQY
TRBJ1-2,TRBV6-5,ASSEQGIYGYT
TRBJ1-2,TRBV7-2,ASSLGPDRIRGYT
TRBJ1-1,TRBV7-9,ASSFEGIPEAF
TRBJ2-1,TRBV6-1,ASSEDRLADNEQF
TRBJ2-1,TRBV28,ASTKTGNPYNEQF
TRBJ1-1,TRBV4-2,AGSQVWFQGARLNTEAF
TRBJ1-2,TRBV2,ARGQEEYHGYT
TRBJ2-7,TRBV10-2,ASSGPSSYEQY
TRBJ2-2,TRBV7-3,ASSITGALNTGELF
TRBJ2-7,TRBV6-1,ASKESPYEQY
TRBJ2-7,TRBV27,ASSIGGLTYEQY
TRBJ1-1,TRBV27,ASSKSGQNTEAF
TRBJ2-7,TRBV4-3,ASSQGQGSYEQY
TRBJ2-1,TRBV4-1,ASAGAPYNEQF
TRBJ2-3,TRBV10-3,AISGSTDTQY
TRBJ2-5,TRBV25-1,ASSDPLRGGRGAGTQY
TRBJ2-1,TRBV18,ASSPAWYSTATNEQF
TRBJ2-3,TRBV25-1,ASQGQLSTDTQY
TRBJ1-1,TRBV5-1,ASSFTKDRGTGAF
TRBJ1-5,TRBV10-3,AISGRTGVQPQH
TRBJ2-5,TRBV7-6,ASSLVSSQETQY
TRBJ2-4,TRBV9,ASSLGTSGVNIQY
TRBJ2-7,TRBV11-3,ASSLASGVTYEQY
TRBJ1-1,TRBV28,ASSRDRGGNTEAF
TRBJ1-5,TRBV12-2,ASRLAWTGRNNQPQH
TRBJ1-2,TRBV4-1,ASSQWALWGLT
TRBJ2-1,TRBV9,ASSVEGGEQF
TRBJ1-1,TRBV28,ASSTGGFTEAF